This T cell receptor beta chain was obtained from a study of T cells in Graves' hyperthyroidism and ophthalmopathy. This CDR3 has 13 residues. Trimming left V 4 bases short and J 7 bases short, with 11 bases between. Germline V gives CDR1 LGHDT, CDR2 YNNKEL (reference sequence). The investigators amplified TCR beta CDR3 regions from RNA transcripts. The HTBI set primed first-round TCR CDR3 RT-PCR. TCRdb re-called the multiplex PCR reads with MiXCR, one entry per CDR3 protein. Of fewer than 650,000 distinct CDR3 sequences in the sample, approximately 15% were seen once. As concerns this clonotype: Its antigen is unidentified.

General study results and limits: Stable hyperthyroidism was told apart from ophthalmopathy by a model built on 13 V-J features.

This receptor was obtained from a young woman with Graves' hyperthyroidism that later progressed to Graves' ophthalmopathy. The chain uses TRBV3-1 and TRBJ1-5; D gene unclear. The sample comprised blood. CDR3 nucleotide sequence: TGTGCCAGCAGCCCCATCAACAAGCAGCCCCAGCATTTT. Residues: CASSPINKQPQHF. Variable domain in full (rest from reference TRBV3-1 and TRBJ1-5): DTAVSQTPKYLVTQMGNDKSIKCEQNLGHDTMYWYKQDSKKFLKIMFSYNNKELIINETVPNRFSPKSPDKAHLNLHINSLELGDSAVYFCASSPINKQPQHFGDGTRLSIL.